Here is one T cell receptor (beta chain) with its context. This clone's antigen is unknown. No base qualities exist here, and no much larger clone lies one base off it. This sample was taken from a study of shared clonotypes between healthy human individuals (dated by TCRdb to 2018 to 2021). Regarding the research as a whole: A few men and two women, aged 18 to 49 years, made up the cohort. For each donor, CD4 naive and CD4 memory were each given three plates, CD8 naive was given two plates, and CD8 memory was given one plate. The study deeply sequenced blood TCR repertoires of several healthy adults to estimate repertoire size and the extent of clonotype sharing between individuals. To increase sequencing depth and limit assay-specific biases, different laboratories used diverse techniques to prepare libraries and sequence TCR repertoires. Per donor, leukapheresis produced somewhere between about 0.94 and 9 billion PBMCs. The research as a whole found: Only blood was sampled, and tissue TCR repertoires likely differ from those in blood. Pairwise subsampling led to the expectation that sequencing depth would affect the degree of clonotype sharing among donors. The genetic and exposure-history diversity represented was limited by the small number of donors. Incomplete sequencing was indicated by rarefaction of sorted-subset datasets, despite the large sequencing depth. Around 5.4% of naive CD4, approximately 3.7% of naive CD8, around 2.3% of memory CD4, and 0.4% of memory CD8 clonotypes were shared across several donors. Naive subsets generally had larger estimated clonotype richness than memory subsets did. Compared with non-shared clonotypes, clonotypes shared by all four sorted-subset donors had higher generation probabilities.

Using the deep immunoSEQ assay, multiplex PCR amplified TCR CDR3 regions from genomic DNA. Extracted genomic DNA from each cell subset was distributed evenly across all wells of several immunoSEQ 96-well plates, and each plate was treated as a replicate. For sorted subsets, roughly 0.2 ug genomic DNA, equal to about 30,000 T cell genomes, was loaded into each replicate PCR. Purified libraries were quantified with a Qubit 3.0 fluorometer, sized on a Bioanalyzer 2100, and re-quantified with the KAPA Library Quantification kit. Each immunoSEQ 96-well plate was sequenced on its own single-read 150-cycle Illumina NextSeq 550 flow cell. Regarding the original processing steps: The immunoSEQ output contained only junctional sequences without quality scores, so filtering could not match that applied to full-length reads. Sequences were annotated with PyIR, a Python wrapper for IgBLAST v1.9, and V/J genes and CDR3 were assigned using IMGT germline references. Reads were removed for weak V/J assignments (E-value above 1e-6), missing CDR3, stop codons, out-of-frame junctions, or ambiguous translated residues. V3J clonotypes were defined by identical inferred V gene, J gene, and CDR3 amino acid sequence. To compute the percentage overlap between repertoires, the number of shared unique clonotypes was divided by the size of the smaller repertoire. Three approaches were used to assess repertoire richness: RTK rarefaction, the Chao1 estimator, and Recon v2.1 estimates of unobserved clonotypes. OLGA was used to compute generation probabilities for all TCRbeta clonotypes that the gDNA method yielded from four donors. The immuneACCESS repertoire file appears here via TCRdb, limited to in-frame rearrangements. These files lack a portion of the clones; in checked studies, under half of the deficit traces to unresolved V genes, and the cause of the others is not known. D and trimming were read from the DNA, whereas the V and J calls and clone size are those reported in that table. Counted in this sample were about 580,000 clones; 95% to 98% of them appeared once. Jointly, the top ten make up approximately 0.3% of the sample.

Taken from cysteine to phenylalanine, the CDR3 has 13 residues. The entry retains the CDR3 DNA only, 39 bases that are in frame from base 1. V loses 5 bases at its end and J loses 4 bases; junction bases beyond the gene matches: 2. From the germline V gene, CDR1 is SGHTA and CDR2 is FQGTGA. CD8 naive samples consisted of CD45RO-negative cells that were positively selected for CCR7, yielding a CD45RA+CCR7+ population without TemRA cells. The donors were healthy, HIV-negative adults with no recently reported acute infections or vaccinations. Every donor was a Caucasian adult living in Nashville, Tennessee, USA. Blood was collected by leukapheresis, and PBMCs were isolated by Ficoll-Histopaque density gradient centrifugation and then cryopreserved in liquid nitrogen vapor phase. Analytical flow cytometry was used to check the purity and quantity of each magnetically sorted T cell population. Genomic DNA was isolated from every sorted fraction and measured by UV absorbance on a Nanodrop 2000c.

The V and J genes are TRBV7-3 and TRBJ2-3, and TRBD2 aligns with 8 junction nucleotides. Material: naive CD8+ T cells sorted from blood. Explained via the paper, the cell subset or site label denotes: CD45RA+CCR7+. This TCR came from a man aged 30 to 45 in good health. The sequenced DNA: TGTGCCAGCAGCCCCGGGAGGGCAGATACGCAGTATTTT. Its protein product is CASSPGRADTQYF.